This TCR beta chain was captured by sequencing in a study of OX40 agonist ivuxolimab in advanced cancers. Sequencing was performed with immunoSEQ multiplex PCR; in TCRdb, only in-frame clones are kept and a portion is missing. The table has 50,000 to 65,000 clones, approximately 86% seen once. The sequencing here drew on CD4+ or CD8+ T cells sorted from blood, taken in a trial of the OX40 agonist ivuxolimab. This TCR was recovered from an adult with an advanced solid tumor such as melanoma, head and neck, liver or kidney cancer.

As DNA, the CDR3 is TGCGCCAGCAGCTTGGCCACGCAGAGCTCTGGGGCCAACGTCCTGACTTTC. Amino acids: CASSLATQSSGANVLTF. This chain links TRBV5-1 with TRBJ2-6; no firm D call. V shed 0 bases and J shed 0 bases, with 10 bases lying between them. The CDR3 runs 17 residues. Germline V gene sequence: CDR1 SGHRS, CDR2 YFSETQ.